The 32 T cell receptor beta chains given below trace back to one sample, sequenced in a study of human T cells and chemical hapten exposure. TCRdb processed the RACE reads anew with MiXCR; each CDR3 protein has one entry. The sample has roughly 94,000 distinct CDR3 sequences, about 9.3% seen once; the top ten hold 2% to 2.5%. The time point was: patch test 2, 6 weeks after DPC sensitization. Sample treatment: therapeutic diphenylcyclopropenone sensitization with weekly scalp DPC. The source material was whole blood, sampled in connection with sensitization to the hapten diphenylcyclopropenone (DPC). The receptors shown here come from a woman aged 40-49 years with alopecia areata. Some clones in this sample may be carry-over from other donors' samples.

The chain is built from TRBV28 and TRBJ2-7, with no clear D. The V and J ends lost 5 bases and 2 bases respectively, with 13 bases between them. Germline V lookup: CDR1 MDHEN, CDR2 SYDVKM. This CDR3 has 14 amino acids. CDR3 residues: CASSGPRRAYEQYF. In nucleotides, the CDR3 is TGTGCCAGCAGTGGACCTCGACGGGCCTACGAGCAGTACTTC.

The rearrangement joins TRBV7-2 to TRBJ2-7, with D perhaps matching TRBD2 (5 bases). Trimming took off 4 bases at V and 4 bases at J, with 14 bases between the two ends. The CDR3 runs 14 residues. CDR1 and CDR2 (germline): SGHTA, FQGNSA. Written as DNA, the CDR3 is TGTGCCAGCAGCTCCCCCTTTCGGGGATACGAGCAGTACTTC. Its translation: CASSSPFRGYEQYF.

In this sample, this clonotype turned up many times. V and J are TRBV6-5 and TRBJ2-5; no clear D gene. V lost 5 bases to trimming and J lost 7 bases, with 23 bases between them. The V gene's germline CDR1 is MNHEY and CDR2 SVGAGI. The CDR3 length is 16 residues. The CDR3 here is CASSPILSDFQTTQYF. DNA for the CDR3: TGTGCCAGCAGTCCCATCTTATCCGACTTCCAGACGACCCAGTACTTC.

This clonotype has more than one count but fewer than ten. This rearrangement joins TRBV15 to TRBJ2-2; maybe TRBD2 (8 bases). V was pared by 11 bases and J by 3 bases, with 13 bases between. This CDR3 comprises 13 residues. The V gene's germline CDR1 is LNHNV and CDR2 YYDKDF (reference sequence). CDR3 amino acids: CASGGGDTGELFF. The CDR3 nucleotides are TGTGCCTCGGGAGGGGGCGACACCGGGGAGCTGTTTTTT.

The chain joins TRBV28 to TRBJ2-7; D not resolved. The germline CDR1 and CDR2 sequences are MDHEN and SYDVKM. Trimming took 5 bases from V and 9 from J, leaving 14 bases between them. The CDR3 consists of 12 residues. CDR3 amino acids: CASSATWWGQYF. CDR3 coding DNA: TGTGCCAGCAGTGCCACATGGTGGGGGCAGTACTTC.

This clonotype was picked up many times. The V gene is TRBV20-1, the J gene TRBJ2-7; 9 bases are a match to TRBD2. In germline, CDR1 is DFQATT, CDR2 SNEGSKA (reference sequence). The CDR3 spans 15 residues. Trimming cost V 7 bases and J 2 bases; bases outside gene matches: 12. The CDR3 bases are TGCAGTGTTGCAGATAGCGGGAGACTCCCCTACGAGCAGTACTTC. Translation gives CSVADSGRLPYEQYF.

This clonotype occurred a few times. The V gene is TRBV7-9, the J gene TRBJ2-7; TRBD2 is a possible D gene (5 bases). The germline V gene encodes CDR1 SEHNR and CDR2 FQNEAQ (reference sequence). The V and J ends lost 2 bases and 6 bases respectively, with 8 bases between them. The CDR3 extends over 12 amino acids. CDR3 region: CASSLYLAEQYF. The CDR3 bases are TGTGCCAGCAGCTTATATCTAGCCGAGCAGTACTTC.

Many counts were recorded for this clonotype. This rearrangement joins TRBV20-1 to TRBJ1-5; D unresolved. CDR1 DFQATT and CDR2 SNEGSKA come from the germline V gene (reference sequence). V was clipped by 6 bases and J by 6 bases, with 18 bases between them. This CDR3 has 14 residues. The CDR3 nucleotides are TGCAGTGCCAATATGAGAACTGGAAGTCAGCCCCAGCATTTT. Encoded protein: CSANMRTGSQPQHF.

There are a few counts of this clonotype. The genes are TRBV6-2 or TRBV6-3 and TRBJ2-7; maybe TRBD1 (6 bases). Germline loops: CDR1 MNHEY, CDR2 SVGEGT. Trimming cost V 6 bases and J 1 base, with 16 bases left between them. The CDR3 extends over 15 amino acids. CDR3 protein: CASRYAGQLSYEQYF. CDR3 coding DNA: TGTGCCAGCAGATACGCCGGACAGCTTTCCTACGAGCAGTACTTC.

This chain links TRBV6-4 with TRBJ2-1; 7 bases match TRBD1. Losses at the gene ends were 4 bases for V and 7 bases for J; bases not matched to a gene: 4. Germline assignment: CDR1 MRHNA and CDR2 SNTAGT. The CDR3 has 13 residues. The CDR3, as DNA: TGTGCCAGCAGTGTTAACAGGGGTAATGAGCAGTTCTTC. Translating gives CASSVNRGNEQFF.

The chain employs TRBV2 and TRBJ2-3, with 7 bases identical to TRBD2. Trimming removed 7 bases from V and 6 bases from J; junction bases left unmatched: 10. CDR1 is SNHLY and CDR2 is FYNNEI in the germline V gene. The CDR3 totals 14 residues. CDR3 amino acids: CASIGWAGADTQYF. The CDR3 DNA is TGTGCCAGCATAGGTTGGGCGGGAGCCGATACGCAGTATTTT.

This clonotype was counted ten times or more. The chain joins TRBV18 to TRBJ2-5; D is perhaps TRBD1 or TRBD2 (6 bases each). Germline V CDR1 and CDR2: KGHSH, LQKENI. The CDR3 has 15 residues. V was trimmed by 5 bases and J by 9 bases, leaving 22 bases between them. The CDR3 here is CASSSPGEGRGAQYF. CDR3 DNA: TGTGCCAGCTCATCTCCTGGAGAAGGAAGGGGGGCCCAGTACTTC.

CDR3 nucleotides: TGTGCCAGCAGTGAAGCCGGGGCGTCTGGAAACACCATATATTTT. It is translated as CASSEAGASGNTIYF. This sequence joins TRBV6-1 and TRBJ1-3; D might be TRBD1 (5 bases). V gave up 0 bases and J gave up 1 base, with 7 bases separating them. Germline V gives CDR1 MNHNS, CDR2 SASEGT. The CDR3 sequence is 15 residues long.

Only a few counts were recorded for this clonotype. This chain connects TRBV24-1 to TRBJ2-3; 13 nucleotides match TRBD2. This CDR3 has 19 residues. Germline CDR1 KGHDR, CDR2 SFDVKD. The ends lost 7 bases at V and 4 bases at J; junction bases unmatched: 16. CDR3 sequence reads: CATSPIGLAGEVYADTQYF. As DNA, the CDR3 is TGTGCCACCAGCCCAATCGGACTAGCGGGAGAGGTGTATGCAGATACGCAGTATTTT.

The sample holds a few counts of this clonotype. The chain carries TRBV20-1 and TRBJ2-3; 9 nucleotides align to TRBD2. V shed 0 bases and J 0 bases; nucleotides not matched to a gene: 4. In germline, CDR1 is DFQATT, CDR2 SNEGSKA (reference sequence). The CDR3 sequence is 16 residues long. CDR3: CSARDAGGGSTDTQYF. DNA of the CDR3: TGCAGTGCTAGAGATGCGGGAGGGGGTAGCACAGATACGCAGTATTTT.

This clonotype showed up just a few times. The CDR3 sequence: CASSEWGRGEDTGELFF. The CDR3, as DNA: TGTGCCAGCAGTGAATGGGGCAGGGGGGAGGACACCGGGGAGCTGTTTTTT. This chain uses TRBV25-1 with TRBJ2-2; D may be TRBD1 (7 bases). The CDR3 has 17 amino acids. CDR1 is MGHDK, CDR2 SYGVNS, per germline. V dropped 1 base and J dropped 3 bases, with 15 bases sitting between them.

This clonotype was picked up many times. The chain links TRBV11-2 to TRBJ1-6; tentative D call: TRBD1 (6 bases). The CDR3 is made up of 14 amino acids. Per the germline V gene, CDR1 is SGHAT and CDR2 is FQNNGV. V shed 0 bases and J shed 7 bases, with 7 bases lying between them. The CDR3 nucleotides read TGTGCCAGCAGCTTAGACAGGGGAAATTCACCCCTCCACTTT. Its protein is CASSLDRGNSPLHF. Filled out from reference TRBV11-2 and TRBJ1-6, the complete variable domain reads EAGVAQSPRYKIIEKRQSVAFWCNPISGHATLYWYQQILGQGPKLLIQFQNNGVVDDSQLPKDRFSAERLKGVDSTLKIQPAKLEDSAVYLCASSLDRGNSPLHFGNGTRLTVT.

This clonotype was counted ten times or more. The chain is built from TRBV7-2 and TRBJ2-1; 7 nucleotides align to TRBD2. This CDR3 contains 17 residues. V dropped 1 base and J dropped 0; count of bases not matched to a gene: 6. Germline V gene sequence: CDR1 SGHTA, CDR2 FQGNSA. CDR3 region: CASSLVVGEGSYNEQFF. The CDR3 nucleotides are TGTGCCAGCAGCTTAGTTGTCGGGGAGGGCTCCTACAATGAGCAGTTCTTC.

V gene TRBV28 combines with J gene TRBJ1-5; perhaps TRBD1 as D (6 bases). V dropped 6 bases and J dropped 6 bases, with 12 bases sitting between them. The CDR3 sequence is 13 residues long. The V gene's germline CDR1 is MDHEN and CDR2 SYDVKM. As DNA, the CDR3 is TGTGCCAGCAGACCACAGGGAACTCAGCCCCAGCATTTT. Protein sequence: CASRPQGTQPQHF.

The rearrangement uses TRBV5-5 and TRBJ1-6; D unresolved. V was trimmed by 4 bases and J by 13 bases, leaving 15 bases between them. The V gene's germline CDR1 is SGHKS and CDR2 YYEKEE (reference sequence). The CDR3 has 13 amino acids. This CDR3 is CASSATVPPPLHF. The CDR3, as DNA: TGTGCCAGCAGCGCAACGGTCCCTCCCCCCCTCCACTTT.

A few counts support this clonotype. The chain combines TRBV28 with TRBJ1-1, with D perhaps matching TRBD1 (6 bases). Germline loops: CDR1 MDHEN, CDR2 SYDVKM. Trimming pared 2 bases from V and 9 bases from J, leaving 10 bases between. This CDR3 is built from 12 residues. In DNA, the CDR3 is TGTGCCAGCAGTTTACTCGGGGGGCAAGCTTTCTTT. Residues: CASSLLGGQAFF. Together with reference TRBV28 and TRBJ1-1, the CDR3 gives the full variable domain: DVKVTQSSRYLVKRTGEKVFLECVQDMDHENMFWYRQDPGLGLRLIYFSYDVKMKEKGDIPEGYSVSREKKERFSLILESASTNQTSMYLCASSLLGGQAFFGQGTRLTVV.

The table lists this clonotype with a few counts. The chain joins TRBV12-3 or TRBV12-4 to TRBJ2-1; D gene unclear. The CDR3 totals 13 residues. With 3 bases removed from V and 6 bases from J, the gap between germline ends came to 9 bases. CDR3 in DNA: TGTGCCAGCAGTTTCAAAGGGATCAATGAGCAGTTCTTC. This encodes CASSFKGINEQFF.

This clonotype was counted only a few times. This rearrangement joins TRBV25-1 to TRBJ2-2; tentatively, D is TRBD1 (5 bases). Trimming shortened V by 5 bases and J by 3 bases, and 7 bases separated the two germline ends. CDR1 is MGHDK, CDR2 SYGVNS, per germline. This CDR3 has 13 residues. CDR3 in amino acids: CASSQQDTGELFF. CDR3 sequence (DNA): TGTGCCAGCAGTCAACAGGACACCGGGGAGCTGTTTTTT.

This clonotype appeared many times. The junction and the germline gene differ at one end; a read error may be behind it. The chain combines TRBV7-9 with TRBJ1-6; 9 bases line up with TRBD1. Germline-derived CDR1 and CDR2 are SEHNR and FQNEAQ (reference sequence). This CDR3 contains 13 residues. CDR3 protein: CAIRDRDLPPLPF. In nucleotides, the CDR3 is TGTGCCATCCGGGACAGGGACCTTCCACCCCTCCCCTTT. Combining the CDR3 with reference TRBV7-9 and TRBJ1-6 gives the whole variable domain DTGVSQNPRHKITKRGQNVTFRCDPISEHNRLYWYRQTLGQGPEFLTYFQNEAQLEKSRLLSDRFSAERPKGSFSTLEIQRTEQGDSAMYLCAIRDRDLPPLPFGNGTRLTVT.

The chain employs TRBV4-1 and TRBJ2-1; maybe TRBD1 (6 bases). From germline, CDR1 is MGHRA and CDR2 YSYEKL. The CDR3 consists of 17 residues. The V end was cut by 0 bases, the J end by 0 bases, with 12 bases between. The CDR3 coding sequence is TGCGCCAGCAGCCAAGAAGGGGGTCCGAGCTCCTACAATGAGCAGTTCTTC. Its protein is CASSQEGGPSSYNEQFF.

V is TRBV3-1 and J is TRBJ2-5; no clear D. The length of the CDR3 is 12 residues. V lost 3 bases and J lost 5, with 7 bases in between. Germline V gene lookup returns CDR1 LGHDT and CDR2 YNNKEL (reference sequence). For the CDR3, the DNA is TGTGCCAGCAGCCAGACTTTGGAGACCCAGTACTTC. This codes for CASSQTLETQYF.

This clonotype was detected ten times or more. This rearrangement joins TRBV10-3 to TRBJ2-1; D call uncertain. Deletions cut 6 bases from V and 4 bases from J, with 4 bases between. This CDR3 region has 11 residues. The V gene's germline CDR1 is ENHRY and CDR2 SYGVKD. The CDR3 sequence: CAIRDYNEQFF. The CDR3 nucleotides read TGTGCCATCAGGGATTACAATGAGCAGTTCTTC.

This clonotype was counted between two and nine times. The rearrangement joins TRBV23-1 to TRBJ1-6; maybe TRBD1 (5 bases). TRBV23-1 is marked as an open reading frame, function uncertain. V was trimmed by 1 base and J by 5 bases, leaving 12 bases between them. There are 16 residues in the CDR3. The CDR3 sequence is CASSQFKGRDNSPLHF. DNA for the CDR3: TGCGCCAGCAGTCAATTCAAGGGGCGCGATAATTCACCCCTCCACTTT.

This clonotype showed up many times. The rearrangement uses TRBV3-1 and TRBJ1-6; D unresolved. The V gene lost 2 bases and the J gene lost 15 bases, with 14 bases spanning the gap. CDR3 length: 13 amino acids. Germline assignment: CDR1 LGHDT and CDR2 YNNKEL (reference sequence). The CDR3 protein is CASSQTAKFDLHF. The CDR3 nucleotides read TGTGCCAGCAGCCAAACGGCGAAATTTGACCTCCACTTT.

This clonotype was seen repeatedly, ten times or more. This sequence joins TRBV20-1 and TRBJ2-1, with TRBD2 matching over 10 bases. The J segment lost 4 bases and the V segment lost 0 bases, leaving 9 bases of the junction unmatched. This CDR3 is built from 17 residues. Per the germline V gene, CDR1 is DFQATT and CDR2 is SNEGSKA (reference sequence). The CDR3 bases are TGCAGTGCTAGAGATATTGGGTCTAGCGGGGGTTACAATGAGCAGTTCTTC. This codes for CSARDIGSSGGYNEQFF.

This clonotype was recorded a few times. The chain uses TRBV20-1 and TRBJ2-2; D gene uncertain. The V and J ends lost 0 bases and 6 bases respectively, with 5 bases between them. CDR3 length equals 12 residues. Germline CDR1 and CDR2: DFQATT and SNEGSKA (reference sequence). CDR3 in amino acids: CSARDRAGELFF. The DNA for the CDR3 is TGCAGTGCTAGAGATCGGGCCGGGGAGCTGTTTTTT.

This clonotype occurred a few times. The V and J genes are TRBV7-2 and TRBJ2-7; perhaps TRBD2 as D (6 bases). Germline lookup yields CDR1 SGHTA and CDR2 FQGNSA. CDR3 length: 15 residues. Trimming cost V 5 bases and J 1 base, with 15 bases left between them. The CDR3 sequence: CASSPGGVRSYEQYF. CDR3 coding DNA: TGTGCCAGCAGCCCAGGAGGGGTGAGGTCCTACGAGCAGTACTTC.